These T cell receptor beta chains were read from a single sample in a study of shared clonotypes between healthy human individuals. Generated by immunoSEQ multiplex PCR, the TCRdb table keeps only in-frame clones and is missing some. The table lists around 1.1 million clones, around 78% of them singletons. Sequenced input: memory CD4+ T cells from PBMCs. These receptors were taken from a man aged 18 to 35 in good health. Some clones in this sample may be carry-over from other donors' samples. CDR3s include the opening cysteine and the closing phenylalanine or tryptophan. Fields, in order: clone size, CDR3 length, D gene, V gene, J gene, CDR3 DNA, CDR3 protein. D genes are given only for firm matches. Expanded clones get a size class; other rows say once, few or many, or leave the size out.

>.|13|.|TRBV25-1|TRBJ2-3
TGTGCCAGCAGTGAGCCGGGGTCAGATACGCAGTATTTT
CASSEPGSDTQYF
>.|15|.|TRBV9|TRBJ1-4
TGTGCCAGCAGCCCCGGCGGGGCAACTAATGAAAAACTGTTTTTT
CASSPGGATNEKLFF
>.|14|TRBD2|TRBV28|TRBJ2-2
TGTGCCAGCATAAGGGACTACCCCACCGGGGAGCTGTTTTTT
CASIRDYPTGELFF
>.|14|TRBD1|TRBV18|TRBJ2-5
TGTGCCAGCGCTTTGGGACAGGGAATTGAGACCCAGTACTTC
CASALGQGIETQYF
>.|13|.|TRBV5-6|TRBJ2-7
TGTGCCAGCAGCTTGGGGTTCGCCTACGAGCAGTACTTC
CASSLGFAYEQYF
>.|14|TRBD2|TRBV30|TRBJ2-3
TGTGCCTGGAGTAGGCTAGCGGGGTCAGATACGCAGTATTTT
CAWSRLAGSDTQYF
>once|15|TRBD2|TRBV5-1|TRBJ2-7
TGCGCCAGCAGCTCAGGACTAGCGGGACCCTACGAGCAGTACTTC
CASSSGLAGPYEQYF
>.|17|TRBD2|TRBV5-1|TRBJ2-3
TGCGCCAGCAGCTTGCAGGCTAGCGGGAGAGGCACAGATACGCAGTATTTT
CASSLQASGRGTDTQYF
>.|15|.|TRBV7-2|TRBJ1-2
TGTGCCAGCAGCTTAGCCCCTGGAATGGACTATGGCTACACCTTC
CASSLAPGMDYGYTF
>.|17|.|TRBV7-8|TRBJ2-7
TGTGCCAGCAGCTTAGGATGGCGGGTGGCGGGCCCAAACGAGCAGTACTTC
CASSLGWRVAGPNEQYF
>.|14|.|TRBV4-3|TRBJ1-4
TGCGCCAGCAGCCAGAGGTCGGCTAATGAAAAACTGTTTTTT
CASSQRSANEKLFF
>.|13|.|TRBV7-2|TRBJ1-1
TGTGCCAGCAGCTACGACAGGAACACTGAAGCTTTCTTT
CASSYDRNTEAFF
>.|14|TRBD1|TRBV7-3|TRBJ2-1
TGTGCCAGCAGCTCGCGGACAGGGTCCCGGGAGCAGTTCTTC
CASSSRTGSREQFF
>.|15|.|TRBV19|TRBJ1-5
TGTGCCAGTAGTATAGCGCGCGGGTACAATCAGCCCCAGCATTTT
CASSIARGYNQPQHF
>.|16|.|TRBV28|TRBJ2-7
TGTGCCAGCAGTTTCCTCCGCCCTGTAGGAGGGTCCGAGCAGTACTTC
CASSFLRPVGGSEQYF
>.|16|TRBD1|TRBV5-1|TRBJ2-7
TGCGCCAGCAGCGACACCGACAGGGACCACCGCTACGAGCAGTACTTC
CASSDTDRDHRYEQYF
>once|13|.|TRBV5-6|TRBJ1-5
TGTGCCAGCAGCCCGGGGGGGTTTCAGCCCCAGCATTTT
CASSPGGFQPQHF
>.|15|.|TRBV27|TRBJ2-3
TGTGCCAGCAGTTCATCGGGGTGGGTAACAGATACGCAGTATTTT
CASSSSGWVTDTQYF
>.|15|.|TRBV27|TRBJ1-1
TGTGCCAGCAGTTTAAATTATAGGAGGGTCACTGAAGCTTTCTTT
CASSLNYRRVTEAFF
>few|13|.|TRBV14|TRBJ1-5
TGTGCCAGCAGCCCCGGGGGGTTAGAGCCCCAGCATTTT
CASSPGGLEPQHF
>.|14|.|TRBV7-2|TRBJ2-5
TGTGCCAGCAGCTTAGGCGGCAGACAAGAGACCCAGTACTTC
CASSLGGRQETQYF
>once|15|.|TRBV28|TRBJ1-2
TGTGCCAGCAGACCCGCCCAGGCAAGGAACTATGGCTACACCTTC
CASRPAQARNYGYTF
>.|14|.|TRBV6-1|TRBJ2-1
TGTGCCAGCACTGCTGCAGGGGTATACAATGAGCAGTTCTTC
CASTAAGVYNEQFF
>.|16|TRBD1|TRBV4-1|TRBJ1-2
TGCGCCAGCGGACAGACAGGACAGGCGACTGCCTATGGCTACACCTTC
CASGQTGQATAYGYTF
>.|13|TRBD1|TRBV6-1|TRBJ2-5
TGTGCCAGCGGACAGGGAGCTCAAGAGACCCAGTACTTC
CASGQGAQETQYF
>.|14|.|TRBV7-6|TRBJ1-2
TGTGCCAGCAGCCCCGAAGCGGGGTCGGCTGGCTACACCTTC
CASSPEAGSAGYTF
>.|14|TRBD2|TRBV30|TRBJ2-3
TGTGCCTGGAGGGTGGCGGGAGCGGGGGATACGCAGTATTTT
CAWRVAGAGDTQYF
>.|14|.|TRBV18|TRBJ2-1
TGTGCCAGCTCACCATCCGGGACCAACAATGAGCAGTTCTTC
CASSPSGTNNEQFF
>.|13|.|TRBV10-3|TRBJ1-2
TGTGCCAGCAGTGATAACCCGAGCTATGGCTACACCTTC
CASSDNPSYGYTF
>.|16|TRBD2|TRBV5-4|TRBJ2-5
TGTGCCAGCAGCAAAGGGACTAGCGGGGAGGAAGAGACCCAGTACTTC
CASSKGTSGEEETQYF
>once|12|.|TRBV6-5|TRBJ1-5
TGTGCCAGCGGGGGATTAAATCAGCCCCAGCATTTT
CASGGLNQPQHF
>.|16|.|TRBV4-3|TRBJ2-6
TGCGCCAGCAGCCAAGATTTGATCTCTGGGGCCAACGTCCTGACTTTC
CASSQDLISGANVLTF
>.|10|.|TRBV28|TRBJ2-1
TGTGCCAGCATTGGCAATGAGCAGTTCTTC
CASIGNEQFF
>.|16|TRBD1|TRBV15|TRBJ1-2
TGTGCCACCAGCAGATCCCTCGGGACAGGGGAAAATGGCTACACCTTC
CATSRSLGTGENGYTF
>.|14|.|TRBV10-3|TRBJ2-3
TGTGCCATCAGTGAGCGGACAGTAGGAGATACGCAGTATTTT
CAISERTVGDTQYF
>.|16|TRBD1|TRBV5-1|TRBJ1-1
TGCGCCAGCAGCGACTTGACAGGGACGGTCGGCACTGAAGCTTTCTTT
CASSDLTGTVGTEAFF
>.|14|.|TRBV2|TRBJ1-5
TGTGCCAGCAGTGAATTGATGGTTAATCAGCCCCAGCATTTT
CASSELMVNQPQHF